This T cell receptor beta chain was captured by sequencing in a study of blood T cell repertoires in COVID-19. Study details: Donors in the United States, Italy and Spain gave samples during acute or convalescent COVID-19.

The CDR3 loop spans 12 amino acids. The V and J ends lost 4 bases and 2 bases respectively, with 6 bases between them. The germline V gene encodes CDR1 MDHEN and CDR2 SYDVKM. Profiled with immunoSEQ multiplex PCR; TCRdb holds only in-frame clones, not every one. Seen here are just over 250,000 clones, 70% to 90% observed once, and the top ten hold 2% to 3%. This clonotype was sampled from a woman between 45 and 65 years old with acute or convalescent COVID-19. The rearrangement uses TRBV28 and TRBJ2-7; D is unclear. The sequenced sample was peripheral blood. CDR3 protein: CASSSITYEQYF. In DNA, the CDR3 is TGTGCCAGCAGTTCCATCACCTACGAGCAGTACTTC.